This note documents a single T cell receptor (beta chain) sequence. These data are taken from a study of cytomegalovirus exposure and HLA in healthy donors. PCR was performed using 60 Vbeta and 13 Jbeta primers. Assay used: immunoSEQ multiplex PCR; TCRdb lists only in-frame clones, some missing. This table holds fewer than 95,000 clones, about 63% found once. The J segment lost 7 bases and the V segment lost 3 bases, leaving 2 bases of the junction unmatched. Germline CDR1 and CDR2: LNHDA and SQIVND (reference sequence). This CDR3 has 15 amino acids. This clonotype was obtained from a woman under 40 in good health and CMV-seronegative. The sequencing input was PBMCs. The chain is built from TRBV19 and TRBJ1-6, with 11 bases identical to TRBD1. The CDR3 loop is CASSIGTGGNSPLHF. CDR3 coding DNA: TGTGCCAGTAGTATCGGGACAGGGGGGAATTCACCCCTCCACTTT.